The rows below give T cell receptor beta chains drawn from one sample of a study of T cell responses to AZD1222 COVID-19 vaccine. Clones were read by immunoSEQ multiplex PCR, and TCRdb kept only the in-frame ones, dropping some. The profile shows 57,000 or so clones, 65% to 85% of them singletons. The starting material was peripheral blood, obtained 28 days after the second AZD1222 dose. These receptors were collected from an adult who received the AZD1222 COVID-19 vaccine. CDR3s include the opening cysteine and the closing phenylalanine or tryptophan. D genes are given only for firm matches. Only part of the rows carry a size: once, few, many, or a class if the clone is expanded.

d_gene,j_gene,v_gene,abundance,CDR3aa,CDR3nt
.,TRBJ2-5,TRBV16,.,CASSQTGEETQYF,TGTGCCAGCAGCCAGACGGGGGAAGAGACCCAGTACTTC
.,TRBJ2-3,TRBV6-4,.,CASQGLCSTDTQYF,TGTGCCAGTCAGGGACTTTGTAGCACAGATACGCAGTATTTT
.,TRBJ2-1,TRBV7-9,.,CASRSTRVTNNEQFF,TGTGCCAGCAGATCTACGCGTGTGACCAACAATGAGCAGTTCTTC
TRBD2,TRBJ2-1,TRBV27,.,CASSPGTSVRSYNEQFF,TGTGCCAGCAGTCCCGGGACTAGCGTCCGCTCCTACAATGAGCAGTTCTTC
.,TRBJ2-5,TRBV6-2/TRBV6-3,.,CASSYPGGVGGETQYF,TGTGCCAGCAGTTACCCCGGCGGTGTGGGCGGGGAGACCCAGTACTTC
TRBD1,TRBJ1-1,TRBV19,.,CASSLQLGQENTEAFF,TGTGCCAGTAGTCTTCAATTAGGACAGGAGAACACTGAAGCTTTCTTT
TRBD2,TRBJ2-1,TRBV18,.,CASSPPGLAGRNEQFF,TGTGCCAGCTCACCACCGGGACTAGCGGGACGGAATGAGCAGTTCTTC
TRBD2,TRBJ2-1,TRBV11-1,.,CASGLADYNEQFF,TGTGCCAGCGGACTAGCGGATTACAATGAGCAGTTCTTC
.,TRBJ1-3,TRBV4-3,.,CASSQDSGGTSGNTIYF,TGCGCCAGCAGCCAAGATAGTGGGGGTACCTCTGGAAACACCATATATTTT
.,TRBJ2-5,TRBV6-5,.,CASSYGQMGETQYF,TGTGCCAGCAGTTATGGACAGATGGGAGAGACCCAGTACTTC
.,TRBJ1-4,TRBV5-1,.,CASSRDTDEKLFF,TGCGCCAGCAGCAGGGACACCGATGAAAAACTGTTTTTT
TRBD1,TRBJ2-1,TRBV7-9,.,CASSSQGFSYNEQFF,TGTGCCAGCAGCTCACAGGGGTTCTCCTACAATGAGCAGTTCTTC
.,TRBJ2-3,TRBV3-1/TRBV3-2,few,CASSQDSGGTDTQYF,TGTGCCAGCAGCCAAGATTCAGGCGGTACAGATACGCAGTATTTT
.,TRBJ2-1,TRBV9,few,CASSVGAEYNEQFF,TGTGCCAGCAGCGTAGGGGCAGAGTACAATGAGCAGTTCTTC
.,TRBJ1-5,TRBV19,.,CASSIPLQPQHF,TGTGCCAGTAGTATTCCTCTACAGCCCCAGCATTTT
TRBD1,TRBJ2-1,TRBV7-8,.,CASSLGTGDSYNEQFF,TGTGCCAGCAGCTTGGGGACAGGGGACTCCTACAATGAGCAGTTCTTC
.,TRBJ2-5,TRBV6-5,once,CASSYTTAEETQYF,TGTGCCAGCAGTTACACGACAGCGGAGGAGACCCAGTACTTC
TRBD2,TRBJ2-1,TRBV4-1,.,CASSQVTSVNEQFF,TGCGCCAGCAGCCAAGTCACTAGCGTAAATGAGCAGTTCTTC
.,TRBJ1-2,TRBV6-5,.,CASRDNYGYTF,TGTGCCAGCAGGGACAACTATGGCTACACCTTC
.,TRBJ2-7,TRBV28,.,CASGAGPGEQYF,TGTGCCAGCGGCGCTGGACCTGGAGAGCAGTACTTC
.,TRBJ2-2,TRBV7-2,.,CASSPTPGTQNTGELFF,TGTGCCAGCAGCCCCACCCCCGGGACTCAAAACACCGGGGAGCTGTTTTTT
TRBD1,TRBJ2-7,TRBV6-1,.,CASSEAPQGAHEQYF,TGTGCCAGCAGTGAAGCCCCCCAGGGGGCCCACGAGCAGTACTTC
.,TRBJ1-6,TRBV2,.,CASSPGQYNSPLHF,TGTGCCAGCAGTCCGGGCCAGTATAATTCACCCCTCCACTTT
TRBD2,TRBJ2-7,TRBV28,.,CASSLLGRLAGTYEQYF,TGTGCCAGCAGTTTATTAGGTAGGCTAGCGGGGACCTACGAGCAGTACTTC
.,TRBJ2-7,TRBV12-2,.,CASLQPARDFSYEQYF,TGTGCAAGTCTCCAGCCCGCCAGGGATTTCTCCTACGAGCAGTACTTC
TRBD2,TRBJ2-7,TRBV3-1/TRBV3-2,.,CASSPRLAGGPYEQYF,TGTGCCAGCAGCCCAAGGCTAGCGGGAGGACCCTACGAGCAGTACTTC
.,TRBJ2-4,TRBV12-5,.,CASGTRTELAKNIQYF,TGTGCTAGTGGTACTCGGACAGAGTTAGCCAAAAACATTCAGTACTTC
.,TRBJ1-3,TRBV19,.,CASMLYRATSGNTIYF,TGTGCCAGTATGCTCTATAGGGCCACCTCTGGAAACACCATATATTTT
TRBD1,TRBJ2-2,TRBV5-1,.,CASSLADRVRVVPGELFF,TGCGCCAGCAGCTTGGCCGACAGGGTCAGGGTGGTGCCCGGGGAGCTGTTTTTT
.,TRBJ2-3,TRBV3-1/TRBV3-2,.,CASSRPGHPDTQYF,TGTGCCAGCAGCCGGCCGGGACATCCAGATACGCAGTATTTT
.,TRBJ2-5,TRBV5-1,.,CASSQGGNSEAQYF,TGCGCCAGCAGCCAGGGGGGCAATTCTGAAGCCCAGTACTTC
TRBD1,TRBJ1-1,TRBV30,.,CAWSNPTGRKTEAFF,TGTGCCTGGAGTAACCCGACAGGGCGAAAGACTGAAGCTTTCTTT
.,TRBJ2-5,TRBV7-2,.,CASSGAGVLQETQYF,TGTGCCAGCTCAGGGGCGGGAGTGCTCCAAGAGACCCAGTACTTC
.,TRBJ2-7,TRBV28,.,CASSFSSREQYF,TGTGCCAGCAGTTTCTCGAGCCGCGAGCAGTACTTC
.,TRBJ2-7,TRBV27,.,CASSPPRGVPGYEQYF,TGTGCCAGCAGTCCACCCCGAGGGGTCCCGGGGTACGAGCAGTACTTC
.,TRBJ2-3,TRBV18,.,CASSPSTDTQYF,TGTGCCAGCTCACCAAGTACAGATACGCAGTATTTT
.,TRBJ1-5,TRBV10-3,few,CAISESTGLNQPQHF,TGTGCCATCAGTGAGTCAACAGGCCTCAATCAGCCCCAGCATTTT
TRBD2,TRBJ2-1,TRBV7-9,.,CASAAGSGRKDEQFF,TGTGCCAGCGCCGCTGGAAGCGGGAGGAAGGATGAGCAGTTCTTC
.,TRBJ2-5,TRBV7-3,.,CASSRLGGGQETQYF,TGTGCCAGCAGCAGGTTGGGAGGAGGGCAAGAGACCCAGTACTTC
TRBD2,TRBJ2-3,TRBV5-6,.,CASSLPGLARGRTDTQYF,TGTGCCAGCAGCTTGCCGGGACTAGCGAGGGGTAGGACAGATACGCAGTATTTT
.,TRBJ2-7,TRBV27,.,CASSLEGGSYEQYF,TGTGCCAGCAGTTTAGAGGGGGGGAGCTACGAGCAGTACTTC
.,TRBJ2-3,TRBV28,.,CASIDLDRDTQYF,TGTGCCAGCATAGACCTCGACCGGGATACGCAGTATTTT
.,TRBJ2-3,TRBV29-1,.,CSAEGPRRDTQYF,TGCAGCGCCGAGGGTCCGAGGCGGGATACGCAGTATTTT
TRBD2,TRBJ2-3,TRBV10-3,.,CAISEGTKGSDTQYF,TGTGCCATCAGTGAAGGGACTAAGGGTTCAGATACGCAGTATTTT
.,TRBJ1-4,TRBV2,.,CASSEQRREKLFF,TGTGCCAGCAGTGAACAGAGGAGGGAAAAACTGTTTTTT
.,TRBJ1-5,TRBV28,.,CASTRDGGEYQPQHF,TGTGCCAGCACCAGGGACGGAGGAGAGTATCAGCCCCAGCATTTT
.,TRBJ1-2,TRBV28,.,CASSFSNYGYTF,TGTGCCAGCAGTTTTAGTAACTATGGCTACACCTTC